Each of the 30 T cell receptor beta chains below was sequenced from the same sample in a study of blood T cell repertoires in COVID-19. Here immunoSEQ multiplex PCR was the method, and the copy in TCRdb shows in-frame clones only, minus some. The data contain around 500,000 clones, approximately 91% of them singletons. The material sequenced was PBMCs or T cells enriched from blood (not recorded which). Source of these receptors: a woman aged 60-75 years who had recovered from COVID-19.

This clone occurred once. The chain recombines TRBV24-1 with TRBJ1-5; D is ambiguous. This CDR3 comprises 15 residues. CDR1 and CDR2 (germline): KGHDR, SFDVKD. The germline V and J ends were trimmed by 2 bases and 9 bases, with 16 bases remaining between them. The CDR3 loop is CATSDSRGLVGPQHF. CDR3 DNA: TGTGCCACCAGTGATTCTCGCGGACTGGTTGGGCCCCAGCATTTT.

This chain joins TRBV13 and TRBJ1-2; 7 bases are a match to TRBD1. The junction had 15 bases not matched to a gene; V was cut back by 5 bases and J by 9 bases. The CDR3 is 15 amino acids. Germline V lookup: CDR1 PRHDT, CDR2 FYEKMQ (reference sequence). The CDR3 bases are TGTGCCAGCAGCCCCCGAGGACAGGTCCAACAAAGCTACACCTTC. Amino acids: CASSPRGQVQQSYTF.

The chain links TRBV5-1 to TRBJ1-6; TRBD1 matches 8 bases. The CDR3 has 15 residues. The junction had 10 bases not matched to a gene; V was cut back by 4 bases and J by 10 bases. The germline V gene encodes CDR1 SGHRS and CDR2 YFSETQ. The CDR3 DNA follows: TGCGCCAGCAGCAAGGCGACAGGGGAGGGATCACCCCTCCACTTT. Protein product: CASSKATGEGSPLHF. The complete variable domain, with remaining parts taken from reference TRBV5-1 and TRBJ1-6, reads KAGVTQTPRYLIKTRGQQVTLSCSPISGHRSVSWYQQTPGQGLQFLFEYFSETQRNKGNFPGRFSGRQFSNSRSEMNVSTLELGDSALYLCASSKATGEGSPLHFGNGTRLTVT.

The V call is TRBV4-1, the J call TRBJ2-2; weak D call: TRBD2 (6 bases). V was clipped by 0 bases and J by 1 base, with 9 bases between them. The CDR3 consists of 16 residues. CDR1 and CDR2 from the germline V gene are MGHRA and YSYEKL. This chain's CDR3 is CASSQDREQNTGELFF. The CDR3 region has the DNA TGCGCCAGCAGCCAAGATCGGGAGCAGAACACCGGGGAGCTGTTTTTT.

V is TRBV27 and J is TRBJ2-1; 12 positions match TRBD2. V lost 3 bases to trimming and J lost 8 bases; unmatched junction nucleotides: 11. This CDR3 has 17 residues. Germline lookup yields CDR1 MNHEY and CDR2 SMNVEV (reference sequence). The CDR3 nucleotides read TGTGCCAGCAGTTTGTTTCGACTAGCGGGGGAGGTCGATGAGCAGTTCTTC. This codes for CASSLFRLAGEVDEQFF.

This chain joins TRBV6-5 and TRBJ1-3; the D is unclear. V was clipped by 7 bases and J by 5 bases, with 15 bases between them. Germline assignment: CDR1 MNHEY and CDR2 SVGAGI. The length of the CDR3 is 14 residues. The CDR3 coding sequence is TGTGCCAGCACCTACGTTCTAAGTCGAAACACCATATATTTT. Its protein is CASTYVLSRNTIYF.

The chain couples TRBV15 to TRBJ1-6; perhaps TRBD1 as D (6 bases). The V end lost 9 bases, the J end lost 5 bases, and 11 bases lay between the germline ends. The CDR3 runs 13 residues. Germline V CDR1 and CDR2: LNHNV, YYDKDF (reference sequence). In DNA form, the CDR3 reads TGTGCCACTTCCCGACAGGATAATTCACCCCTCCACTTT. It translates to CATSRQDNSPLHF. The full variable domain, its missing parts supplied by reference TRBV15 and TRBJ1-6, is DAMVIQNPRYQVTQFGKPVTLSCSQTLNHNVMYWYQQKSSQAPKLLFHYYDKDFNNEADTPDNFQSRRPNTSFCFLDIRSPGLGDTAMYLCATSRQDNSPLHFGNGTRLTVT.

The rearrangement links TRBV9 to TRBJ2-2, with TRBD1 identical over 9 bases. The CDR3 contains 15 residues. Trimming removed 3 bases from V and 4 bases from J; junction bases left unmatched: 4. The germline V gene has CDR1 SGDLS and CDR2 YYNGEE. For the CDR3, the DNA is TGTGCCAGCAGCGAGGACAGGGGCTTCACCGGGGAGCTGTTTTTT. It is translated as CASSEDRGFTGELFF.

The rearrangement links TRBV5-1 to TRBJ2-5, with 8 bases matching TRBD2. The CDR3 contains 15 residues. V was clipped by 3 bases and J by 1 base; unmatched bases: 5. Germline V CDR1 and CDR2: SGHRS, YFSETQ. CDR3 DNA sequence: TGCGCCAGCAGCTCCAACGGACTAGCCCAAGAGACCCAGTACTTC. Its protein is CASSSNGLAQETQYF.

The genes are TRBV30 and TRBJ1-4, with D possibly being TRBD1 (6 bases). The CDR3 is made up of 14 amino acids. Germline loops: CDR1 GTSNPN, CDR2 SVGIG (reference sequence). With 5 bases removed from V and 8 bases from J, the gap between germline ends came to 18 bases. The CDR3 here is CAWCPIGGEEKLFF. The DNA of the CDR3 is TGTGCCTGGTGCCCCATAGGGGGAGAGGAAAAACTGTTTTTT.

V gene TRBV10-2 combines with J gene TRBJ2-7; unclear D gene. The V end lost 3 bases, the J end lost 1 base, and 7 bases lay between the germline ends. CDR1 is WSHSY and CDR2 is SAAADI in the germline V gene. The CDR3 has 13 residues. CDR3 nucleotide sequence: TGCGCCAGCAGTGATGTCGGGTCCTACGAGCAGTACGTC. It yields the protein CASSDVGSYEQYV.

The V and J genes are TRBV10-1 and TRBJ2-3; D gene uncertain. The CDR3 has 14 amino acids. Trimming removed 5 bases from V and 0 bases from J, with 9 bases in between. From germline, CDR1 is WNHNN and CDR2 SYGVQD (reference sequence). The CDR3: CASSTMTSTDTQYF. Written as DNA, the CDR3 is TGCGCCAGCAGTACTATGACTAGCACAGATACGCAGTATTTT.

This chain joins TRBV11-2 and TRBJ2-7; 13 nucleotides match TRBD2. The CDR3 contains 19 residues. CDR1 and CDR2 (germline): SGHAT, FQNNGV. V was clipped by 0 bases and J by 0 bases; unmatched bases: 8. The CDR3 sequence: CASSLELAGGPWGSYEQYF. CDR3 sequence (DNA): TGTGCCAGCAGCTTAGAACTAGCGGGGGGGCCATGGGGCTCCTACGAGCAGTACTTC.

The chain combines TRBV6-5 with TRBJ1-5; 7 bases fit TRBD1. Per the germline V gene, CDR1 is MNHEY and CDR2 is SVGAGI. The junction had 14 bases not matched to a gene; V was cut back by 4 bases and J by 8 bases. The CDR3 spans 16 residues. CDR3 sequence reads: CASSSIRGPHKEPQHF. The CDR3 DNA follows: TGTGCCAGCAGTTCCATTAGGGGGCCACACAAAGAGCCCCAGCATTTT.

This clone was detected a few times. The chain has TRBV6-6 and TRBJ1-4; 7 nucleotides match TRBD1. Germline V gene sequence: CDR1 MNHNY, CDR2 SVGAGI (reference sequence). The CDR3 has 15 residues. V shed 2 bases and J 4 bases; nucleotides not matched to a gene: 4. CDR3 loop: CASSYPTGINEKLFF. The CDR3 region has the DNA TGTGCCAGCAGTTACCCGACAGGGATTAATGAAAAACTGTTTTTT.

This rearrangement joins TRBV13 to TRBJ2-3; a weak D match, TRBD2 (6 bases). V lost 5 bases, J lost 0 bases, and 12 bases lay in between. The CDR3 runs 15 residues. CDR1 and CDR2 (germline): PRHDT, FYEKMQ (reference sequence). CDR3 protein: CASSLLGGSTDTQYF. CDR3 nucleotide sequence: TGTGCCAGCAGCCTACTCGGGGGAAGCACAGATACGCAGTATTTT.

CDR3: CASSGGTASTDTQYF. CDR3 DNA: TGTGCCAGCAGCGGAGGGACAGCTAGCACAGATACGCAGTATTTT. This sequence joins TRBV13 and TRBJ2-3; possibly TRBD1 for D (7 bases). V lost 5 bases, J lost 0 bases, and 12 bases lay in between. CDR3 length: 15 residues. Per germline, CDR1 PRHDT and CDR2 FYEKMQ (reference sequence).

This sequence joins TRBV3-1 (or the pseudogene TRBV3-2) and TRBJ2-2, with D perhaps TRBD2 (6 bases). This CDR3 is built from 15 residues. Germline V CDR1 and CDR2: LGHDT, YNNKEL (reference sequence). Trimming pared 1 base from V and 3 bases from J, leaving 9 bases between. CDR3 protein: CASSQAGLYTGELFF. The CDR3 DNA is TGTGCCAGCAGCCAAGCGGGACTCTACACCGGGGAGCTGTTTTTT.

The chain recombines TRBV6-5 with TRBJ1-6, with D perhaps TRBD1 (5 bases). The V end was cut by 4 bases, the J end by 9 bases, with 10 bases between. The CDR3 consists of 13 residues. Germline values: CDR1 MNHEY, CDR2 SVGAGI. CDR3 nucleotide sequence: TGTGCCAGCAGTTGGGGGGGTGGTTCACCCCTCCACTTT. Residues: CASSWGGGSPLHF.

This rearrangement joins TRBV6-1 to TRBJ1-3; no clear D gene. This CDR3 has 16 residues. CDR1 is MNHNS and CDR2 is SASEGT in the germline V gene. V gave up 1 base and J gave up 0 bases, with 10 bases separating them. CDR3 region: CASSEVWLNSGNTIYF. CDR3 in DNA: TGTGCCAGCAGTGAAGTTTGGCTTAACTCTGGAAACACCATATATTTT.

In this sample, this clone turned up once. The chain recombines TRBV2 with TRBJ1-1, with 7 nucleotides matching TRBD1. V shed 6 bases and J 5 bases; nucleotides not matched to a gene: 9. CDR1 and CDR2 (germline): SNHLY, FYNNEI. The CDR3 is 14 amino acids. The chain's CDR3 is CASRGGQHTTEAFF. CDR3 sequence (DNA): TGTGCCAGCAGGGGGGGACAGCACACAACTGAAGCTTTCTTT.

The rearrangement uses TRBV9 and TRBJ1-1; 7 bases agree with TRBD1. Germline lookup yields CDR1 SGDLS and CDR2 YYNGEE. The CDR3 spans 15 residues. V was pared by 3 bases and J by 2 bases, with 7 bases of the junction left unmatched. The CDR3 sequence: CASSGRTGANTEAFF. The CDR3, as DNA: TGTGCCAGCAGCGGGCGCACAGGGGCAAACACTGAAGCTTTCTTT.

The chain recombines TRBV20-1 with TRBJ1-1, with TRBD1 as a possible D gene (6 bases). There are 15 residues in the CDR3. The V end lost 3 bases, the J end lost 5 bases, and 19 bases lay between the germline ends. Germline CDR1 is DFQATT and CDR2 is SNEGSKA (reference sequence). The CDR3 region has the DNA TGCAGTGCTAGTAAAGTCTTTGGGGGCAGTACTGAAGCTTTCTTT. This gives the protein CSASKVFGGSTEAFF.

The chain couples TRBV6-4 to TRBJ2-1; no firm D call. The germline V and J ends were trimmed by 2 bases and 2 bases, with 7 bases remaining between them. Per the germline V gene, CDR1 is MRHNA and CDR2 is SNTAGT. The CDR3 length is 14 residues. CDR3 sequence: CASSDGLPYNEQFF. In DNA, the CDR3 is TGTGCCAGCAGTGACGGCCTCCCCTACAATGAGCAGTTCTTC.

The chain has TRBV29-1 and TRBJ1-2; 9 bases line up with TRBD1. CDR1 SQVTM and CDR2 ANQGSEA come from the germline V gene. The CDR3 sequence is 17 residues long. Trimming took 0 bases from V and 1 from J; bases not matched to a gene: 9. CDR3: CSVEDGTGSLDNYGYTF. Written as DNA, the CDR3 is TGCAGCGTTGAAGATGGGACAGGGAGCTTGGATAACTATGGCTACACCTTC.

V usage is TRBV5-6 and J usage is TRBJ2-2; TRBD1 aligns across 8 bases. This CDR3 spans 15 amino acids. CDR1 is SGHDT and CDR2 is YYEEEE in the germline V gene. J lost 5 bases, V lost 3 bases, and 6 bases had no gene match. The chain's CDR3 is CASSSTGEWTGELFF. Here the CDR3 DNA reads TGTGCCAGCAGCTCGACAGGGGAGTGGACCGGGGAGCTGTTTTTT.

The rearrangement links TRBV11-2 to TRBJ2-5; no firm D call. This CDR3 region has 14 residues. Trimming removed 0 bases from V and 2 bases from J, with 7 bases in between. Germline V gives CDR1 SGHAT, CDR2 FQNNGV. The CDR3 DNA sequence: TGTGCCAGCAGCTTAGACAGAGGACAAGAGACCCAGTACTTC. It codes for CASSLDRGQETQYF. Combining the CDR3 with reference TRBV11-2 and TRBJ2-5 gives the whole variable domain EAGVAQSPRYKIIEKRQSVAFWCNPISGHATLYWYQQILGQGPKLLIQFQNNGVVDDSQLPKDRFSAERLKGVDSTLKIQPAKLEDSAVYLCASSLDRGQETQYFGPGTRLLVL.

Points on this clone: Distinct nucleotide sequences in the sample also encode this CDR3. V is TRBV7-2 and J is TRBJ2-7; D is possibly TRBD1 (6 bases). Germline-derived CDR1 and CDR2 are SGHTA and FQGNSA. The ends were cut back, 3 bases at V and 3 bases at J, with 9 bases in the middle. This CDR3 is built from 13 residues. The CDR3 is CASSLGRGYEQYF. The CDR3 DNA reads TGTGCCAGCAGCTTGGGCAGGGGCTACGAGCAGTACTTC.

The V call is TRBV5-6, the J call TRBJ2-1, with D maybe TRBD1 (5 bases). The CDR3 consists of 11 residues. CDR1 is SGHDT, CDR2 YYEEEE, per germline. The V end lost 4 bases, the J end lost 8 bases, and 7 bases lay between the germline ends. For the CDR3, the DNA is TGTGCCAGCAGCACCAGGGATGAGCAGTTCTTC. Translated: CASSTRDEQFF.

The chain has TRBV5-1 and TRBJ1-1; no definite D call. Per the germline V gene, CDR1 is SGHRS and CDR2 is YFSETQ. V lost 0 bases to trimming and J lost 1 base, with 10 bases between them. The CDR3 runs to 15 residues. CDR3 nucleotides: TGCGCCAGCAGCTTGGGCGGTACCTCGAACACTGAAGCTTTCTTT. Translating it yields CASSLGGTSNTEAFF.